The 19 T cell receptor beta chains below all came from one sample that was sequenced in a study of cytomegalovirus exposure and HLA in healthy donors. 13 Jbeta primers and 60 Vbeta primers were used for the PCR. Only in-frame clones appear in the TCRdb table, and some are missing; sequencing was by immunoSEQ multiplex PCR. In the table there are tens of thousands of clones, around 82% of which are singletons. Sequenced material: PBMCs. Source of these receptors: a woman aged 18-29 years in good health and CMV-seronegative.

The CDR3 here is CASSVSGTGAFADTQYF. The DNA of the CDR3 is TGCGCCAGCAGCGTTTCCGGGACAGGGGCCTTCGCAGATACGCAGTATTTT. This chain joins TRBV5-1 and TRBJ2-3, with 10 nucleotides matching TRBD1. CDR3 size: 17 residues. J was trimmed by 4 bases and V by 4 bases; bases with no gene match: 12. The germline V gene encodes CDR1 SGHRS and CDR2 YFSETQ.

This chain connects TRBV7-6 to TRBJ1-1; no clear D. This CDR3 spans 14 amino acids. Trimming took 5 bases from V and 6 from J, leaving 16 bases between them. Germline CDR1 and CDR2: SGHVS and FNYEAQ. The CDR3 nucleotides read TGTGCCAGCAGCCAACAGAAAGGAAGTCCTGAAGCTTTCTTT. It specifies CASSQQKGSPEAFF.

In DNA form, the CDR3 reads TGTGCCAGCAGTTCACCCGTCCGACAGGGGGCTGGGACAGATACGCAGTATTTT. This codes for CASSSPVRQGAGTDTQYF. The chain uses TRBV28 and TRBJ2-3, with 10 bases aligning to TRBD1. Per germline, CDR1 MDHEN and CDR2 SYDVKM. V dropped 4 bases and J dropped 3; count of bases not matched to a gene: 13. CDR3 length: 18 amino acids.

This clone has a handful of counts. The chain links TRBV30 to TRBJ1-1, with D unresolved. V lost 0 bases, J lost 0 bases, and 11 bases lay in between. Looked up from germline, CDR1 is GTSNPN and CDR2 is SVGIG (reference sequence). This CDR3 has 15 amino acids. CDR3 nucleotide sequence: TGTGCCTGGAGTGTAACTCCAGACATGAACACTGAAGCTTTCTTT. This translates into CAWSVTPDMNTEAFF.

The chain employs TRBV5-1 and TRBJ2-1; 12 bases line up with TRBD2. This CDR3 comprises 16 residues. Germline V gene lookup returns CDR1 SGHRS and CDR2 YFSETQ. J gave up 4 bases and V 4 bases, and 6 bases lay outside the gene matches. The DNA of the CDR3 is TGCGCCAGCAGCCCAGGGACTAGCGGGCCTTACAATGAGCAGTTCTTC. Translating gives CASSPGTSGPYNEQFF.

V is TRBV6-4 and J is TRBJ2-1, with 9 nucleotides matching TRBD2. The CDR3 spans 16 residues. Germline V gene sequence: CDR1 MRHNA, CDR2 SNTAGT. The ends lost 2 bases at V and 5 bases at J; junction bases unmatched: 7. For the CDR3, the DNA is TGTGCCAGCAGTGACGTTTCTAGCGGGACTAACAATGAGCAGTTCTTC. It translates to CASSDVSSGTNNEQFF.

The V call is TRBV6-1, the J call TRBJ1-5, with TRBD1 identical over 9 bases. The ends lost 4 bases at V and 4 bases at J; junction bases unmatched: 11. This CDR3 has 17 residues. Germline assignment: CDR1 MNHNS and CDR2 SASEGT. CDR3 DNA: TGTGCCAGCAGTGGGGACAGGGTAACAACTTTTAATCAGCCCCAGCATTTT. Encoded protein: CASSGDRVTTFNQPQHF.

The V and J genes are TRBV21-1 and TRBJ2-7; the table calls TRBD2, which could not be checked here. TRBV21-1 is a recognized pseudogene. The CDR3 runs 16 residues. CDR3: CASSKGPGDLPYEQYF. CDR3 sequence (DNA): TGTGCCAGCAGCAAGGGGCCGGGGGATCTACCCTACGAGCAGTACTTC.

This chain connects TRBV9 to TRBJ2-5, with 7 positions matching TRBD1. Unmatched junction bases numbered 10, after V lost 8 bases and J lost 3 bases. The CDR3 is 14 residues long. Germline V gene lookup returns CDR1 SGDLS and CDR2 YYNGEE. CDR3 DNA sequence: TGTGCCAGTAATAAGGGGGCGCCGGAAGAGACCCAGTACTTC. Its protein product is CASNKGAPEETQYF.

The gene calls are TRBV19 and TRBJ1-5, with 7 bases identical to TRBD1. The CDR3 runs to 16 residues. V shed 4 bases, J shed 2 bases, and the junction held 8 bases outside the gene matches. The germline V gene encodes CDR1 LNHDA and CDR2 SQIVND (reference sequence). The CDR3 bases are TGTGCCAGTAGTACTTCGACAGGGTTCGGCAATCAGCCCCAGCATTTT. Its translation: CASSTSTGFGNQPQHF.

This clone occurred a few times. The chain recombines TRBV25-1 with TRBJ1-1; weak D call: TRBD1 (5 bases). The CDR3 totals 13 residues. Germline V gives CDR1 MGHDK, CDR2 SYGVNS. V lost 6 bases, J lost 6 bases, and 14 bases lay in between. The CDR3 protein is CASSPPGDPEAFF. The DNA of the CDR3 is TGTGCCAGCAGCCCCCCGGGGGACCCTGAAGCTTTCTTT. Looking up the rest from reference TRBV25-1 and TRBJ1-1 gives the full variable domain: EADIYQTPRYLVIGTGKKITLECSQTMGHDKMYWYQQDPGMELHLIHYSYGVNSTEKGDLSSESTVSRIRTEHFPLTLESARPSHTSQYLCASSPPGDPEAFFGQGTRLTVV.

V gene TRBV27 combines with J gene TRBJ2-7, with TRBD2 matching over 14 bases. Germline V gene sequence: CDR1 MNHEY, CDR2 SMNVEV (reference sequence). J was trimmed by 3 bases and V by 3 bases; bases with no gene match: 13. This CDR3 is built from 19 residues. CDR3 bases: TGTGCCAGCAGTTTTCGGCCAGGACTAGCGGGAGGAAATCTCTACGAGCAGTACTTC. Translation gives CASSFRPGLAGGNLYEQYF.

The rearrangement links TRBV27 to TRBJ2-6; a weak D match, TRBD2 (5 bases). The V and J ends lost 0 bases and 1 base respectively, with 7 bases between them. CDR1 MNHEY and CDR2 SMNVEV come from the germline V gene (reference sequence). CDR3 length: 16 residues. The CDR3 nucleotides are TGTGCCAGCAGTTTATCCGGCGGGTCTGGGGCCAACGTCCTGACTTTC. Amino acids: CASSLSGGSGANVLTF.

The rearrangement links TRBV5-4 to TRBJ2-7, with 8 bases aligning to TRBD2. This CDR3 is built from 17 residues. Germline V gene sequence: CDR1 SGHNT, CDR2 YYREEE (reference sequence). The V and J ends lost 3 bases and 1 base, in that order; junction bases with no gene match: 12. CDR3 protein: CASSYINLVAGSYEQYF. The DNA of the CDR3 is TGTGCCAGCAGCTATATTAATCTGGTAGCGGGGTCCTACGAGCAGTACTTC.

The genes are TRBV30 and TRBJ1-2; D is uncertain. Germline loops: CDR1 GTSNPN, CDR2 SVGIG (reference sequence). The V end was cut by 4 bases, the J end by 13 bases, with 19 bases between. The CDR3 is made up of 12 amino acids. CDR3 coding DNA: TGTGCCTGGAAACAATGGCAACCGATTCGCACCTTC. Protein: CAWKQWQPIRTF. Drawing the rest from reference TRBV30 and TRBJ1-2, the complete variable domain is SQTIHQWPATLVQPVGSPLSLECTVEGTSNPNLYWYRQAAGRGLQLLFYSVGIGQISSEVPQNLSASRPQDRQFILSSKKLLLSDSGFYLCAWKQWQPIRTFGSGTRLTVV.

The gene calls are TRBV28 and TRBJ2-7; TRBD2 matches 8 bases. V gave up 7 bases and J gave up 4 bases; unmatched junction bases: 9. This CDR3 region has 14 residues. CDR1 and CDR2 (germline): MDHEN, SYDVKM. CDR3 protein: CASKFTGGRYEQYF. CDR3 DNA sequence: TGTGCCAGCAAGTTCACGGGAGGGAGGTACGAGCAGTACTTC.

The chain employs TRBV27 and TRBJ2-7; TRBD2 aligns across 12 bases. The germline gives CDR1 MNHEY, CDR2 SMNVEV (reference sequence). V shed 2 bases and J 7 bases; nucleotides not matched to a gene: 9. CDR3 length equals 16 residues. The CDR3 is CASSLQTSGRPDEQYF. CDR3 nucleotides: TGTGCCAGCAGTTTACAAACTAGCGGGAGGCCGGATGAGCAGTACTTC.

CDR3 region: CASSDGKTGLAKNIQYF. In DNA form, the CDR3 reads TGTGCCAGCAGCGATGGTAAGACAGGACTAGCCAAAAACATTCAGTACTTC. V usage is TRBV5-6 and J usage is TRBJ2-4, with D possibly being TRBD1 (6 bases). The CDR3 runs to 17 residues. Germline V gene sequence: CDR1 SGHDT, CDR2 YYEEEE. The germline V and J ends were trimmed by 4 bases and 0 bases, with 17 bases remaining between them.

J is TRBJ1-5 and V is TRBV19; maybe TRBD1 (5 bases). Germline CDR1 and CDR2: LNHDA and SQIVND (reference sequence). The CDR3 runs 15 residues. V lost 3 bases and J lost 3, with 12 bases in between. CDR3 in amino acids: CASSIAQGPNQPQHF. The CDR3 coding sequence is TGTGCCAGTAGTATCGCTCAGGGCCCCAATCAGCCCCAGCATTTT.